What follows are 5 T cell receptor beta chains derived from one specimen sequenced in a study of T-cell reconstitution after alpha-beta-depleted transplantation in children (TCRdb year 2016). Library method: PCR. The sample was run on an Illumina HiSeq 2500. TCR library preparation used molecular barcoding, with unique molecular identifiers applied to normalize quantification of the TCRbeta repertoire. The public reads were reanalyzed by TCRdb: fastp trimming at Q25, MiXCR alignment, in-frame beta chains only. Every entry covers one CDR3 protein and lists the most common genes and DNA from its rows. The sample table records roughly 28,000 distinct CDR3 sequences; about 18% of these occur just once. The ten largest make up about a third of the sample. Interpreted using the paper, the time point label stands for: day 60 (about 2 months) after transplantation. The sample's treatment or condition label, in plain terms: allogeneic hematopoietic cell transplantation with graft depleted of TCRalphabeta T cells and CD19 B cells.

Source: PBMCs, mostly from graft donor cells, taken 60 days after TCRalphabeta/CD19-depleted stem cell transplant. The receptors derive from a male patient aged 2-10 years who had a stem cell transplant for acute lymphoblastic leukemia, so the T cells may come from the graft donor.

This clonotype has ten or more counts. CDR3 residues: CSVEATGYRTDTQYF. The CDR3 bases are TGCAGCGTTGAGGCGACAGGTTACCGCACAGATACGCAGTATTTT. The rearrangement joins TRBV29-1 to TRBJ2-3; a weak D match, TRBD1 (6 bases). The V and J ends lost 3 bases and 1 base respectively, with 14 bases between them. Per germline, CDR1 SQVTM and CDR2 ANQGSEA. This CDR3 is 15 amino acids long.

This clonotype has only a few counts. The CDR3 DNA is TGCGCCAGCAGCCCCCCAGGGATTAAATACAATGAGCAGTTCTTC. This gives the protein CASSPPGIKYNEQFF. The chain links TRBV5-1 to TRBJ2-1, with a possible D match to TRBD1 (5 bases). The length of the CDR3 is 15 residues. Germline CDR1 and CDR2: SGHRS and YFSETQ. Between the trimmed V and J ends, which lost 4 bases and 4 bases, there was a span of 15 bases.

This clonotype was recorded a few times. The J gene is TRBJ2-2, the V gene TRBV7-2, with TRBD2 as a possible D gene (6 bases). The CDR3 sequence is 15 residues long. The germline V gene encodes CDR1 SGHTA and CDR2 FQGNSA. V was clipped by 5 bases and J by 2 bases, with 12 bases between them. The DNA for the CDR3 is TGTGCCAGCAGCCCGGGACTTGAAAACACCGGGGAGCTGTTTTTT. Its protein product is CASSPGLENTGELFF.

The chain has TRBV6-4 and TRBJ2-1; TRBD1 might be the D (6 bases). V was pared by 6 bases and J by 0 bases, with 21 bases between. This CDR3 is built from 18 residues. The V gene's germline CDR1 is MRHNA and CDR2 SNTAGT. The CDR3 region is CASSAQLMPRGSYNEQFF. The CDR3 nucleotides are TGTGCCAGCAGCGCCCAGTTGATGCCCAGGGGCTCCTACAATGAGCAGTTCTTC.

This clonotype has at least ten counts. This chain uses TRBV9 with TRBJ1-2; possibly TRBD1 for D (6 bases). V was trimmed by 0 bases and J by 8 bases, leaving 17 bases between them. This CDR3 is built from 15 residues. CDR1 SGDLS and CDR2 YYNGEE come from the germline V gene. This chain's CDR3 is CASSVVVTGLRGYTF. As DNA, the CDR3 is TGTGCCAGCAGCGTAGTAGTGACAGGACTGCGAGGCTACACCTTC.